Below, 8 T cell receptor beta chains from the same sample are listed, as sequenced in a study of CD8 T cells in Susac syndrome. Reverse transcription of roughly 0.5 to 1 ug RNA was carried out with random hexamers. In TCRdb, the immunoSEQ multiplex PCR reads were re-called with MiXCR into one record per CDR3 protein. The profile shows over 150,000 distinct CDR3 sequences, 95% to 97% of them singletons. Sequences were obtained from CD4+ T cells from PBMCs. The source is a human donor with Susac syndrome.

This sequence joins TRBV6-1 and TRBJ2-2; no clear D. V shed 1 base and J shed 8 bases, with 8 bases lying between them. Germline V gives CDR1 MNHNS, CDR2 SASEGT. CDR3 length: 13 residues. CDR3 nucleotide sequence: TGTGCCAGCAGTGAAGGACTTTTGGGGGAGCTGTTTTTT. It yields the protein CASSEGLLGELFF.

This clonotype appeared once. This rearrangement joins TRBV5-1 to TRBJ1-1; D ambiguous. Germline assignment: CDR1 SGHRS and CDR2 YFSETQ. Trimming cost V 1 base and J 0 bases, with 4 bases left between them. CDR3 length: 13 amino acids. The chain's CDR3 is CASSLILNTEAFF. CDR3 bases: TGCGCCAGCAGCTTGATCTTGAACACTGAAGCTTTCTTT.

The V gene is TRBV5-1, the J gene TRBJ2-5; D may match TRBD1 or TRBD2 (6 bases each). The ends were cut back, 0 bases at V and 5 bases at J, with 14 bases in the middle. The CDR3 spans 15 residues. CDR1 and CDR2 (germline): SGHRS, YFSETQ. CDR3 amino acids: CASSLARGLGETQYF. For the CDR3, the DNA is TGCGCCAGCAGCTTGGCTCGGGGGCTCGGGGAGACCCAGTACTTC.

The V call is TRBV4-3, the J call TRBJ2-3; D is ambiguous. This CDR3 has 14 residues. Germline V gene sequence: CDR1 LGHNA, CDR2 YSLEER. V was trimmed by 0 bases and J by 4 bases, leaving 8 bases between them. The CDR3: CASSQDERADTQYF. The CDR3, as DNA: TGCGCCAGCAGCCAAGACGAACGGGCAGATACGCAGTATTTT.

The chain recombines TRBV5-1 with TRBJ1-2; perhaps TRBD1 as D (5 bases). Trimming cost V 2 bases and J 4 bases, with 12 bases left between them. The CDR3 totals 14 residues. Germline CDR1 is SGHRS and CDR2 is YFSETQ. CDR3 in DNA: TGCGCCAGCAGCTTCGGCAGGGAGGCCTATGGCTACACCTTC. Encoded protein: CASSFGREAYGYTF.

This sequence joins TRBV7-9 and TRBJ2-7; D gene ambiguous. Germline CDR1 SEHNR, CDR2 FQNEAQ (reference sequence). The CDR3 totals 13 residues. V gave up 1 base and J gave up 6 bases, with 10 bases separating them. The CDR3 here is CASSLGPGGEQYV. CDR3 DNA: TGTGCCAGCAGCTTAGGACCGGGTGGCGAGCAGTACGTC.

The chain carries TRBV29-1 and TRBJ2-7; the match to TRBD2 covers 7 bases. The CDR3 is 11 amino acids. CDR1 and CDR2 (germline): SQVTM, ANQGSEA. V dropped 3 bases and J dropped 4; count of bases not matched to a gene: 0. CDR3 sequence reads: CSVEREYEQYF. Here the CDR3 DNA reads TGCAGCGTTGAGCGGGAGTACGAGCAGTACTTC.

The chain recombines TRBV4-3 with TRBJ2-7, with D perhaps matching TRBD1 or TRBD2 (5 bases each). The germline V and J ends were trimmed by 0 bases and 7 bases, with 16 bases remaining between them. Germline V CDR1 and CDR2: LGHNA, YSLEER. The CDR3 length is 15 residues. DNA of the CDR3: TGCGCCAGCAGCCAAGACCTCGGGACCAACGATGAGCAGTACTTC. Its protein product is CASSQDLGTNDEQYF.